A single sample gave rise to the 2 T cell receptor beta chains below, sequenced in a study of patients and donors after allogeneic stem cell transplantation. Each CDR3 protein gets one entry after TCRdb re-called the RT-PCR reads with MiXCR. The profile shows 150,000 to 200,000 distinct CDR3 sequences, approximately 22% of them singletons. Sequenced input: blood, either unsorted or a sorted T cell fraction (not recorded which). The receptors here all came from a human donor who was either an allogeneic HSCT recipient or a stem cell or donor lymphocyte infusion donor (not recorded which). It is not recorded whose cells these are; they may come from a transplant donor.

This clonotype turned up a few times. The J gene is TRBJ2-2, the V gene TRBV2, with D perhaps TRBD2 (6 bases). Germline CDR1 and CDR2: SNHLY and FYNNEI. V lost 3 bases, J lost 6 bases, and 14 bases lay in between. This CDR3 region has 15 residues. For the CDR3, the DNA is TGTGCCAGCAGTGAGATGGACTACTTGGCCGGGGAGCTGTTTTTT. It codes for CASSEMDYLAGELFF.

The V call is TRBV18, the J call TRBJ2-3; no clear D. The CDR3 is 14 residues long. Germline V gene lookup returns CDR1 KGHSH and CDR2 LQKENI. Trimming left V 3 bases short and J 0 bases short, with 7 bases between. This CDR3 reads CASSPAASTDTQYF. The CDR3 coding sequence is TGTGCCAGCTCACCCGCGGCCAGCACAGATACGCAGTATTTT.